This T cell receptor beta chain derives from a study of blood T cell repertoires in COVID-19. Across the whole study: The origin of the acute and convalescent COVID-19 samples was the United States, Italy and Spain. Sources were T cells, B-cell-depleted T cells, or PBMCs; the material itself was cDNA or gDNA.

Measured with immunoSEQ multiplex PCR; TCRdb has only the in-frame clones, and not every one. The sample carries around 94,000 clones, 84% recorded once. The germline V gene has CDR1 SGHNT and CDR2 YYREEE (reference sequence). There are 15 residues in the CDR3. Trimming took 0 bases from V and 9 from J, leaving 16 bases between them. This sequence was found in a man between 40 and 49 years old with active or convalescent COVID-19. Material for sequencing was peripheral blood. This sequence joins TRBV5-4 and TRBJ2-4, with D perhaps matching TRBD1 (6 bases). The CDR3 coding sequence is TGTGCCAGCAGCTTGGGCGGTGGCAGGGACATCATTCAGTACTTC. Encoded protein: CASSLGGGRDIIQYF.